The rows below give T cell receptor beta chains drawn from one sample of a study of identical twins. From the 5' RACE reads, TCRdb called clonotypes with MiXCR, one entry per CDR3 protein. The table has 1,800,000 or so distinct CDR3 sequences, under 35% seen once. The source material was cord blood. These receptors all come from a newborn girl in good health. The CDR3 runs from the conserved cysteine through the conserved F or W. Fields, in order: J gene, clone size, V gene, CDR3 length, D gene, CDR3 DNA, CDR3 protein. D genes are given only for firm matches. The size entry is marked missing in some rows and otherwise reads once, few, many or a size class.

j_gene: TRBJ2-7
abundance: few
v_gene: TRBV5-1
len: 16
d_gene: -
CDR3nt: TGCGCCAGCAGCTTGGGTTCGTCTGGGGGGAACTACGAGCAGTACTTC
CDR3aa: CASSLGSSGGNYEQYF

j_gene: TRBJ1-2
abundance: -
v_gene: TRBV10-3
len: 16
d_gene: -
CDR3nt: TGTGCCATCAGTGAAGTACCCTCTACAGGTCAAAAGGGCTACACCTTC
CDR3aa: CAISEVPSTGQKGYTF

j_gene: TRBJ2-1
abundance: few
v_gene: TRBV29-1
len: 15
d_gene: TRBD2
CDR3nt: TGCAGCGTCGCCCTTAGCGGGAGGGCCTACAATGAGCAGTTCTTC
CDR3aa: CSVALSGRAYNEQFF

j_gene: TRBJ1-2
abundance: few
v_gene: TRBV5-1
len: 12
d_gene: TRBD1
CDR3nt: TGCGCCAGCGGCGACAGGGAATATGGCTACACCTTC
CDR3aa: CASGDREYGYTF

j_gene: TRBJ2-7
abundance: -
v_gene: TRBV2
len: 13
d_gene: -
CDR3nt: TGTGCCAGCTATACGGGGTACTCCTACGAGCAGTACTTC
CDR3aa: CASYTGYSYEQYF

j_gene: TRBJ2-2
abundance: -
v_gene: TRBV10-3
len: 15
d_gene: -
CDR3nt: TGTGCCATCAGTGAGTCCGGACTAACCAGCGGGGAGCTGTTTTTT
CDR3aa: CAISESGLTSGELFF

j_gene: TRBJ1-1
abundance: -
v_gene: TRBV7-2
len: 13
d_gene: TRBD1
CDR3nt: TGTGCCAGCAGCTTGGGTGGCAGGGGGCGAACTTTCTTT
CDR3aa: CASSLGGRGRTFF

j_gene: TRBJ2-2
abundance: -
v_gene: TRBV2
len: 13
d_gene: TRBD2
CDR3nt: TGTGCCAGCAGTGAGCGGGGGGACGGGGAGCTGTTTTTT
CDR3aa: CASSERGDGELFF

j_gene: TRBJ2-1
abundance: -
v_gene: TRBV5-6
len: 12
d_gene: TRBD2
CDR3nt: TGTGCCAGCAGCGGGACTAGCCGTGAGCAGTTCTTC
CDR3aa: CASSGTSREQFF

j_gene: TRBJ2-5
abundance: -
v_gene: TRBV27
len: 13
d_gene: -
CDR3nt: TGTGCCAGCAGTCCGACGAGCGCAGAGACCCAGTACTTC
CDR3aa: CASSPTSAETQYF

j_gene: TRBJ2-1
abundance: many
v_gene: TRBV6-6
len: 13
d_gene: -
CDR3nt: TGTGCCAGCAGGATGGGACGGAACAATGAGCAGTTCTTC
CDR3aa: CASRMGRNNEQFF

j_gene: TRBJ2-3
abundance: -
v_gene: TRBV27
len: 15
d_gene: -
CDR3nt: TGTGCCAGCAGCCTTGCGGGGTGGGTCACAGATACGCAGTATTTT
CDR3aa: CASSLAGWVTDTQYF

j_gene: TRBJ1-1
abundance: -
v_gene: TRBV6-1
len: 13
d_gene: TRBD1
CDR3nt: TGTGCCAGCAGCTCACAGGGGGCGTCTGAAGCTTTCTTT
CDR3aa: CASSSQGASEAFF

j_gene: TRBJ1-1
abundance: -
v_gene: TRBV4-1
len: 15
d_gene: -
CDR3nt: TGCGCCAGCAGCCTTTCGGGCCCGAGGAACACTGAAGCTTTCTTT
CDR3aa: CASSLSGPRNTEAFF

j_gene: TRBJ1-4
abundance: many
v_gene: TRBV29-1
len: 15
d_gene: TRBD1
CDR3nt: TGCAGCATCGCCAGGGGGCTTGACTCCAATGAAAAACTGTTTTTT
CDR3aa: CSIARGLDSNEKLFF

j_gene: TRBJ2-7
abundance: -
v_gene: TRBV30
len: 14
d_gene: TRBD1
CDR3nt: TGTGCCTGGAGTGTAGACAGGGGCGTATACGAGCAGTACTTC
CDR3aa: CAWSVDRGVYEQYF

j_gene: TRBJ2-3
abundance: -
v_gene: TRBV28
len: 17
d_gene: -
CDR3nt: TGTGCCTGCAGCCAACCCGGACGTCCCGGGGGCACAGATACGCAGTATTTT
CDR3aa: CACSQPGRPGGTDTQYF

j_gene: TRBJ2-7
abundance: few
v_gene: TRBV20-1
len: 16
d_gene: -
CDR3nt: TGCAGTGCTAGAGGAGCCGGGGCTTTCACCTACAATGAGCAGTACTTC
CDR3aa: CSARGAGAFTYNEQYF

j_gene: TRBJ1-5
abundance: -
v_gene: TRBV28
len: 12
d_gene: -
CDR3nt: TGTGCCAGCAGTTTATACGGGGCTCGGGAGCATTTT
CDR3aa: CASSLYGAREHF

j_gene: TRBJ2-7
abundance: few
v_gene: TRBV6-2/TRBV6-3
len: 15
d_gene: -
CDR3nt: TGTGCCAGCAGCGACCACAGGGACATCTCCTACGAGCAGTACTTC
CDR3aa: CASSDHRDISYEQYF

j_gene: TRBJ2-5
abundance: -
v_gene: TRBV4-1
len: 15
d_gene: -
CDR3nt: TGCGCCAGCAGCCAAGCCGGGGACTTACAAGAGACCCAGTACTTC
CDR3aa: CASSQAGDLQETQYF

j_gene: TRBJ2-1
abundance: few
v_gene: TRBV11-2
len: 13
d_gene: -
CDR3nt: TGTGCCAGCAGCTTAATTTTGCAGAATGAGCAGTTCTTC
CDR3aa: CASSLILQNEQFF

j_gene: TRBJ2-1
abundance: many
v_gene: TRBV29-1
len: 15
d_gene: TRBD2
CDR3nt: TGCAGCGTTCGACGACTAGCGGACTTCCTATCGGAGCAGTTCTTC
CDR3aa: CSVRRLADFLSEQFF

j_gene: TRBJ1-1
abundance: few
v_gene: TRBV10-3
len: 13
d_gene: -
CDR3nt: TGTGCCGTTGAGGGGAGACAGAACACTGAAGCTTTCTTT
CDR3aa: CAVEGRQNTEAFF

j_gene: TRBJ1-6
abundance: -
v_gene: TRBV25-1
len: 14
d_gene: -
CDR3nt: TGTGCCAGCAGTGTTGACAGGCACAGAGCACCCCTCCACTTT
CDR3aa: CASSVDRHRAPLHF

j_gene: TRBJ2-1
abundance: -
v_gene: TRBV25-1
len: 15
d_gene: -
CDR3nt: TGTGCCAGCAGTGAAGGCCAGCTCACGTACAATGAGCAGTTCTTC
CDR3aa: CASSEGQLTYNEQFF

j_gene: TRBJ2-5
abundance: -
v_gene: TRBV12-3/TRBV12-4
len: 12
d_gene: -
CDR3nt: TGTGCCAGCAGTTCCGTTACGGAGACCCAGTACTTC
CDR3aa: CASSSVTETQYF

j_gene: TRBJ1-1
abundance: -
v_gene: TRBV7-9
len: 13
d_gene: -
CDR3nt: TGTGCCAGCAGCTTAGCGATGGCAGTGGAGGCTTTCTTT
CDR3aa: CASSLAMAVEAFF

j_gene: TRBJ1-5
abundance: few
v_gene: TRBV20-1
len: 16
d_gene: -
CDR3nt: TGCAGTGCTATACCAGTTAGTGGGAGGGGTAATCAGCCCCAGCATTTT
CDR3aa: CSAIPVSGRGNQPQHF

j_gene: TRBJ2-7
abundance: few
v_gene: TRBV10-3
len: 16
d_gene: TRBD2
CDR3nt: TGTGCCATCAGTGAGTGGGGGACTAGCGGCTCCTACGAGCAGTACTTC
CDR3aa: CAISEWGTSGSYEQYF

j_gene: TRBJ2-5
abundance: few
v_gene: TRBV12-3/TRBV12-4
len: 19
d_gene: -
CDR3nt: TGTGCCAGCAGTTCTGATAGGGGGGCGGGCAGGGGCGTACAAGAGACCCAGTACTTC
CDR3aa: CASSSDRGAGRGVQETQYF

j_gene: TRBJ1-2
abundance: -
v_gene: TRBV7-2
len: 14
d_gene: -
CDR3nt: TGTGCCAGCAGCTCCCCCTTCGAGGTGAATGGCTACACCTTC
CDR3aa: CASSSPFEVNGYTF

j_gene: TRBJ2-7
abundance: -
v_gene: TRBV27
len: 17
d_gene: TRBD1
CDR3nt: TGTGCCAGCAGCTTGATCTACAGGGGACCCCGCTCCTACGAGCAGTACTTC
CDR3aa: CASSLIYRGPRSYEQYF